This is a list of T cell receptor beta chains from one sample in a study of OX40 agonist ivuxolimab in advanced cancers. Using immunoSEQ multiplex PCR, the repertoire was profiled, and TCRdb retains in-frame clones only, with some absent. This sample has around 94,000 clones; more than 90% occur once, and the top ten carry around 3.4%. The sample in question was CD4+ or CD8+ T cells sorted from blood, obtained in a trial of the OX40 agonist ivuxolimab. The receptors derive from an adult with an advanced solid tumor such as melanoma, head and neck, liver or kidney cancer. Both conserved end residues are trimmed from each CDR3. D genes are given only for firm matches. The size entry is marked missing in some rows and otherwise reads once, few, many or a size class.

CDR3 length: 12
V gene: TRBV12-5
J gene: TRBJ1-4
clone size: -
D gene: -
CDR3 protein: AGPPGGTNEKLF

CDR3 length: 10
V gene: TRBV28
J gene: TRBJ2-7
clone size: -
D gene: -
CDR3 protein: ASSLPSSEQY

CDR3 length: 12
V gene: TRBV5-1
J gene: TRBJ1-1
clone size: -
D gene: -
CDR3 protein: ASSPDRLSTEAF

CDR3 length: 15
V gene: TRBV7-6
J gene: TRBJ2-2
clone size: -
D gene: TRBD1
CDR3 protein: ASSSRRTGGGTGELF

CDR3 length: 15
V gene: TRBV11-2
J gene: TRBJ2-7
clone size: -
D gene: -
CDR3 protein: ASSPSAAGLSSYEQY

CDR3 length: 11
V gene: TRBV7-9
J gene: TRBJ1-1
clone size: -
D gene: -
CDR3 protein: ASRRVVGTEAF

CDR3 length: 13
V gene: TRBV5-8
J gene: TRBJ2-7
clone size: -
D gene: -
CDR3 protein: ASRRRDLSSYEQY

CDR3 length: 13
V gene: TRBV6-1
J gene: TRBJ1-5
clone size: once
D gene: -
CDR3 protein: ASSQWRLSNQPQH

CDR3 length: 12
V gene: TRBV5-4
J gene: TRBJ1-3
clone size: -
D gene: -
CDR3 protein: ASSYEGTGNTIY

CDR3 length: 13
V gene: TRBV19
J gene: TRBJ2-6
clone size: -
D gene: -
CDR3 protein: ASSMGSSGANVLT

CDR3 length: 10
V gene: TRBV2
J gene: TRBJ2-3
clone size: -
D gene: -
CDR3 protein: ASRGGAPRQY

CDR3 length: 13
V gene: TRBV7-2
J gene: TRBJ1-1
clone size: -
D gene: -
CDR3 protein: ASSLVSGAETEAF

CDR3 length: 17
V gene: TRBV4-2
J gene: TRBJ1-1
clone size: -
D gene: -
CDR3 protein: ASRSKGFLPSGPNTEAF

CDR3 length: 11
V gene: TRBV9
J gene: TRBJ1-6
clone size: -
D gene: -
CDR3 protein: ASSPSLSGPLH

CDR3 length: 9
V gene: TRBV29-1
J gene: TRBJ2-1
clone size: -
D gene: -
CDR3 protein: SVSRENEQF

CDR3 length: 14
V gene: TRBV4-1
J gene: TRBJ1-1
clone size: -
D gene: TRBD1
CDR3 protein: ASSSRQGRVNTEAF

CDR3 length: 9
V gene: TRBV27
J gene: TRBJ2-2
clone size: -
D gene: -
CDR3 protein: ASKLKGELF

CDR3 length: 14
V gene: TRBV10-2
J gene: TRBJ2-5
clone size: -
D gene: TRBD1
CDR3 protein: ASSESNGRGQETQY

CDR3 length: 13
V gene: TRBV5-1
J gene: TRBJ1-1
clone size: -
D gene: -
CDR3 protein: ASSLAQGMNTEAF

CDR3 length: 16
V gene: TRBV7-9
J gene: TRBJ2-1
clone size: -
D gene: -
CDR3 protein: ASSLSVAFWSSYNEQF

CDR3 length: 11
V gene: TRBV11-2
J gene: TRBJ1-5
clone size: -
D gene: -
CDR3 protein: ASSWGVNQPQH

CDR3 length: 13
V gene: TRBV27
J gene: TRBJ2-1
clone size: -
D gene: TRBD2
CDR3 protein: ASSPGTSGRAEQF